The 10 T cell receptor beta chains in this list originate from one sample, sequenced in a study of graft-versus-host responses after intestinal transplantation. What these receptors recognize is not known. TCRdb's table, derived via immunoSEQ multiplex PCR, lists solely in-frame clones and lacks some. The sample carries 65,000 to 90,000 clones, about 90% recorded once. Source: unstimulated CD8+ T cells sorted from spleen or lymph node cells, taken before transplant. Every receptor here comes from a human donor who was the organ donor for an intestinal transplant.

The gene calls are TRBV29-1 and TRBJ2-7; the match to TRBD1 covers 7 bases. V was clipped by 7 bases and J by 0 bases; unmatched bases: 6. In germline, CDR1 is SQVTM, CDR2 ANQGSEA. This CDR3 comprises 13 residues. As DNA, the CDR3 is TGCAGCGCCCGGGACAGCAGCTCCTACGAGCAGTACTTC. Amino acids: CSARDSSSYEQYF.

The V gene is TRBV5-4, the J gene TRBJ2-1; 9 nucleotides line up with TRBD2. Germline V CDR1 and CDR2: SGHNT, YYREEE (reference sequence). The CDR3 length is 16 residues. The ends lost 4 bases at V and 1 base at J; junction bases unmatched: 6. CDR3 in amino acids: CASSPASGVSYNEQFF. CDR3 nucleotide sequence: TGTGCCAGCAGCCCGGCTAGCGGGGTGTCCTACAATGAGCAGTTCTTC.

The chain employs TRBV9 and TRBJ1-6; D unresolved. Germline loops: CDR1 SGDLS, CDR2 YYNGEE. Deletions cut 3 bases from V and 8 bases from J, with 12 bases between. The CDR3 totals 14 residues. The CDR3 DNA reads TGTGCCAGCAGCGGGAACTACGGCGATTCACCCCTCCACTTT. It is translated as CASSGNYGDSPLHF.

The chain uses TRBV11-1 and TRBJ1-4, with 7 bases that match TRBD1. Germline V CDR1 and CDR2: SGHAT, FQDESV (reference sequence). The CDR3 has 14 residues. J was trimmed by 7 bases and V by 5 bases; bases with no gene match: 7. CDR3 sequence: CASSVTGEAEKLFF. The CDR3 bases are TGTGCCAGCAGCGTAACAGGGGAGGCTGAAAAACTGTTTTTT.

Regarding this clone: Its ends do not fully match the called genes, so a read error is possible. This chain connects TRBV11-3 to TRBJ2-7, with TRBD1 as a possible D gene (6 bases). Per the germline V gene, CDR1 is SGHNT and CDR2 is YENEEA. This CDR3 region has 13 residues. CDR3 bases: TGTGCCAGCAGCCGTCACGGACAGTCCATCCGGCACTTC. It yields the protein CASSRHGQSIRHF.

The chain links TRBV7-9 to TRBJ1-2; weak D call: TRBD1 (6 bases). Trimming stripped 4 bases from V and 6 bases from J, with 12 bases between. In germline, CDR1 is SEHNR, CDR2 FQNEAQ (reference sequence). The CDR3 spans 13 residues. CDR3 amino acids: CASSSTHRDGYTF. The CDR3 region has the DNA TGTGCCAGCAGCTCCACCCACAGGGATGGCTACACCTTC.

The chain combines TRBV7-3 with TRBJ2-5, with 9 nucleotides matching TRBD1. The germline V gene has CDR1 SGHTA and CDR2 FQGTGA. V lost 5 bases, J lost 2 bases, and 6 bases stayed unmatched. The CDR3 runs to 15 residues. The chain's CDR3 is CASSLGQGRQETQYF. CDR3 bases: TGTGCCAGCAGCCTAGGACAGGGGCGGCAAGAGACCCAGTACTTC.

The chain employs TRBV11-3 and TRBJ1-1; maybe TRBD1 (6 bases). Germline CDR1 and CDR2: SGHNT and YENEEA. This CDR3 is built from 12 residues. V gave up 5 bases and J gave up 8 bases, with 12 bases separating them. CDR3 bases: TGTGCCAGCAGCCCAGGGGACAAGGAAGCTTTCTTT. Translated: CASSPGDKEAFF.

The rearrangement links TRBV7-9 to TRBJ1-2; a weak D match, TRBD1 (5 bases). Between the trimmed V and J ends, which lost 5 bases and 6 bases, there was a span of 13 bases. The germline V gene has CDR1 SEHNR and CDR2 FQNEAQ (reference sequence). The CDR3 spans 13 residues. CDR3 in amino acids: CASSTFGGDGYTF. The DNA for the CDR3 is TGTGCCAGCAGCACTTTCGGGGGTGATGGCTACACCTTC.

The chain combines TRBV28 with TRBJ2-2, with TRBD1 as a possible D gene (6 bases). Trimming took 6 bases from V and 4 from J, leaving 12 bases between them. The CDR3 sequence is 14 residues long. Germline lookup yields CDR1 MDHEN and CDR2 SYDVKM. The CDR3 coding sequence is TGTGCCAGCAGCGCAGGGGTTTCCACCGGGGAGCTGTTTTTT. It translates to CASSAGVSTGELFF. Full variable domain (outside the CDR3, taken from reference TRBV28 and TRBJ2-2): DVKVTQSSRYLVKRTGEKVFLECVQDMDHENMFWYRQDPGLGLRLIYFSYDVKMKEKGDIPEGYSVSREKKERFSLILESASTNQTSMYLCASSAGVSTGELFFGEGSRLTVL.